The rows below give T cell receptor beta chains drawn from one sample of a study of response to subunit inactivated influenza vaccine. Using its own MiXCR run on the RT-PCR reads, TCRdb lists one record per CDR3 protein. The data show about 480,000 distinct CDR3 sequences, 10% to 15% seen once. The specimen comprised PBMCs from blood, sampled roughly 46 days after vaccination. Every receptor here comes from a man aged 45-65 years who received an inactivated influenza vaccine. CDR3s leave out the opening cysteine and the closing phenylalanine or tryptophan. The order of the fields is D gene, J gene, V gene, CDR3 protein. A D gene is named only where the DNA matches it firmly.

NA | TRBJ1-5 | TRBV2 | ASSGGTYSNQPQH
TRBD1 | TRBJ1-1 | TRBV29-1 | SAPGQGGNTEAF
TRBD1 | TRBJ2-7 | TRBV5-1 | ASSPRGHSSYEQY
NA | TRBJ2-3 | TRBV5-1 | ASSFFPSTDTQY
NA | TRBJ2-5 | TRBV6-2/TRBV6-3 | ASNRFLSVDQETQY
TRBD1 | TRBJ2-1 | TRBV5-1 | ASSGTGANNEQF
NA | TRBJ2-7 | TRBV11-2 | ASSLGASAYEQY
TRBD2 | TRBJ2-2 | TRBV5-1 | ASSSRLAGGPGTGELF
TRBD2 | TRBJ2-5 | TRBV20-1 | SAQAGSAQETQY
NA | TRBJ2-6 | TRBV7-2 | ASSPRFVGAGANVLT
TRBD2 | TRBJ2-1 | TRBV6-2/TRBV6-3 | ASWREGLGEQF
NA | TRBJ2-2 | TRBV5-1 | ASSRMGTGELF
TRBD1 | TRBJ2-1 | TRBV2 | ASSESLGQSIYNEQF
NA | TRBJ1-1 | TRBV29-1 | SVIQGLTEAF
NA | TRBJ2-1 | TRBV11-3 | ASSLASSGYNEQF
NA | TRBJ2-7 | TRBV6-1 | ASSVGTDYEQY
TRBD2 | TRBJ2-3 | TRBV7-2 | ASSASGGRSTQY
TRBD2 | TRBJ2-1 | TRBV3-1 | ASSHWTGGYNEQF
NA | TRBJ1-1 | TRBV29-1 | SVGQNRNTEAF
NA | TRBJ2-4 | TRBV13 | ASSSRQGRREGKNIQY
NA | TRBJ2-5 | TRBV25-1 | ASSVEGGGTQY
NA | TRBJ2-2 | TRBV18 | ASSPLLGRTNTGELF
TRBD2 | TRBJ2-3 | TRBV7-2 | ASSPSVAGGSDTQY
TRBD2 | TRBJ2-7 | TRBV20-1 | SATPLAGVFYEQY